This TCR beta chain was recovered during a study of shared clonotypes between healthy human individuals. Points from the study as a whole: It was anticipated that sequencing depth would influence how many clonotypes donors shared. Donors were few, which limited the genetic and exposure-history diversity represented.

This clone has only a few counts. Its antigen is unknown. Germline V CDR1 and CDR2: LNHNV, YYDKDF (reference sequence). Deletions cut 0 bases from V and 4 bases from J, with 10 bases between. The CDR3 loop spans 16 amino acids. The test was conducted at deep level. The data were produced by immunoSEQ multiplex PCR, yet TCRdb's version contains in-frame clones alone and is incomplete. Here the sample spans about 520,000 clones, 78% being singletons. This sequence was found in a woman aged 40 to 55 in good health. Some clones in this sample may be carry-over from other donors' samples. This chain uses TRBV15 with TRBJ2-6; D is unclear. Input material: PBMCs. The CDR3 nucleotides are TGTGCCACCAGCAGAGATAAAGGGTCCGGGGCCAACGTCCTGACTTTC. It yields the protein CATSRDKGSGANVLTF.